The 21 T cell receptor beta chains below all came from one sample that was sequenced in a study of identical twins. Each CDR3 protein is one row after TCRdb ran MiXCR on the 5' RACE reads. The table shows approximately 490,000 distinct CDR3 sequences, with 20% to 25% occurring only once. These data are also associated with another study on yellow fever vaccine responses in identical twins.

Sequences were obtained from CD4+ T cells sorted from blood. All receptors come from a woman aged 18 to 35 in good health.

This clonotype was seen a handful of times. The chain couples TRBV12-3 or TRBV12-4 to TRBJ2-1; 8 bases agree with TRBD2. Losses at the gene ends were 8 bases for V and 8 bases for J; bases not matched to a gene: 14. The length of the CDR3 is 15 residues. The CDR3 reads CASRVSGSPRDEQFF. The CDR3 DNA sequence: TGTGCCAGCCGGGTAAGCGGGAGCCCTAGGGATGAGCAGTTCTTC.

This sequence joins TRBV7-9 and TRBJ1-1, with D tentatively TRBD1 (5 bases). V was clipped by 3 bases and J by 11 bases, with 16 bases between them. The CDR3 is 13 residues long. CDR1 is SEHNR, CDR2 FQNEAQ, per germline (reference sequence). The CDR3 is CASSLDLTAGAFF. In DNA, the CDR3 is TGTGCCAGCAGCTTGGACTTAACGGCAGGGGCTTTCTTT.

This sequence joins TRBV5-6 and TRBJ1-6; a weak D match, TRBD1 (6 bases). CDR3 length: 16 residues. Trimming stripped 4 bases from V and 4 bases from J, with 15 bases between. CDR1 and CDR2 from the germline V gene are SGHDT and YYEEEE. The CDR3 bases are TGTGCCAGCAGCCAGAGATGGGACATATATAATTCACCCCTCCACTTT. Encoded protein: CASSQRWDIYNSPLHF.

A few counts support this clonotype. This sequence joins TRBV25-1 and TRBJ1-3; D ambiguous. In germline, CDR1 is MGHDK, CDR2 SYGVNS. V lost 3 bases and J lost 0, with 9 bases in between. The CDR3 contains 15 residues. In DNA, the CDR3 is TGTGCCAGCAGTGATTACGGAAGCTCTGGAAACACCATATATTTT. Its protein product is CASSDYGSSGNTIYF.

The V gene is TRBV10-3, the J gene TRBJ2-5, with a possible D match to TRBD1 (6 bases). Germline V gives CDR1 ENHRY, CDR2 SYGVKD. V gave up 0 bases and J gave up 8 bases, with 10 bases separating them. The CDR3 sequence is 13 residues long. CDR3 in DNA: TGTGCCATCAGTGAGTCCGACAGGTCCACCCAGTACTTC. Protein: CAISESDRSTQYF.

The chain is built from TRBV20-1 and TRBJ1-2; 7 bases map to TRBD1. CDR3 length: 14 residues. The germline CDR1 and CDR2 sequences are DFQATT and SNEGSKA (reference sequence). Trimming removed 0 bases from V and 4 bases from J; junction bases left unmatched: 5. DNA of the CDR3: TGCAGTGCTAGAGACCACAGGGGCAGCTATGGCTACACCTTC. Translated, it gives CSARDHRGSYGYTF.

In DNA form, the CDR3 reads TGTGCCAGCTCACCTCTGACTGGTGAGCAGTTCTTC. Amino acid sequence: CASSPLTGEQFF. The chain carries TRBV18 and TRBJ2-1; D unresolved. CDR3 size: 12 residues. V was trimmed by 3 bases and J by 9 bases, leaving 9 bases between them. Per germline, CDR1 KGHSH and CDR2 LQKENI.

The V gene is TRBV2, the J gene TRBJ2-5; D remains ambiguous. Trimming shortened V by 6 bases and J by 5 bases, and 10 bases separated the two germline ends. Germline CDR1 SNHLY, CDR2 FYNNEI. The CDR3 sequence is 12 residues long. The CDR3 here is CASSRITETQYF. The CDR3 nucleotides read TGTGCCAGCAGCAGGATCACGGAGACCCAGTACTTC.

The sample holds a few counts of this clonotype. The V gene is TRBV5-1, the J gene TRBJ1-2; TRBD1 might be the D (6 bases). The CDR3 is 14 amino acids. CDR1 and CDR2 from the germline V gene are SGHRS and YFSETQ. Trimming pared 3 bases from V and 8 bases from J, leaving 17 bases between. As DNA, the CDR3 is TGCGCCAGCAGCTACGGAGCAGGGGTTGAGGGCTACACCTTC. Translating it yields CASSYGAGVEGYTF.

The J gene is TRBJ2-5, the V gene TRBV9, with D possibly matching TRBD2 (6 bases). From germline, CDR1 is SGDLS and CDR2 YYNGEE. The CDR3 consists of 13 residues. V lost 4 bases, J lost 4 bases, and 11 bases lay in between. CDR3 DNA sequence: TGTGCCAGCAGCAAGGGACTCCCAGAGACCCAGTACTTC. This translates into CASSKGLPETQYF.

The CDR3 reads CSARDGPGEFF. The DNA for the CDR3 is TGCAGTGCTAGAGATGGTCCGGGGGAGTTCTTC. This chain joins TRBV20-1 and TRBJ2-1, with D possibly TRBD2 on 6 matching bases. Germline loops: CDR1 DFQATT, CDR2 SNEGSKA (reference sequence). The germline V and J ends were trimmed by 0 bases and 14 bases, with 11 bases remaining between them. The CDR3 is 11 amino acids.

The V call is TRBV9, the J call TRBJ2-1; TRBD2 might be the D (6 bases). Between the trimmed V and J ends, which lost 3 bases and 5 bases, there was a span of 12 bases. The CDR3 runs to 14 residues. Germline CDR1 SGDLS, CDR2 YYNGEE. CDR3 DNA sequence: TGTGCCAGCAGCGCGACTGGGACTCACAATGAGCAGTTCTTC. It specifies CASSATGTHNEQFF.

The rearrangement uses TRBV5-1 and TRBJ2-1, with D perhaps TRBD1 (6 bases). The germline V and J ends were trimmed by 1 base and 2 bases, with 25 bases remaining between them. The CDR3 has 20 amino acids. In germline, CDR1 is SGHRS, CDR2 YFSETQ. DNA for the CDR3: TGCGCCAGCAGCTTGAGTAATGGGGGCTTTAGCCATCAAGCCTACAATGAGCAGTTCTTC. It codes for CASSLSNGGFSHQAYNEQFF.

This clonotype appeared a few times. The chain links TRBV29-1 to TRBJ2-1; D might be TRBD1 (5 bases). The CDR3 has 15 residues. Per the germline V gene, CDR1 is SQVTM and CDR2 is ANQGSEA. The V end was cut by 6 bases, the J end by 0 bases, with 15 bases between. The CDR3 loop is CSVVPGMSSYNEQFF. The CDR3 DNA sequence: TGCAGCGTCGTACCAGGGATGAGCTCCTACAATGAGCAGTTCTTC.

V is TRBV5-6 and J is TRBJ2-5; D ambiguous. With 4 bases removed from V and 4 bases from J, the gap between germline ends came to 17 bases. Germline-derived CDR1 and CDR2 are SGHDT and YYEEEE. The CDR3 contains 15 residues. CDR3 coding DNA: TGTGCCAGCAGCCGATCTAAACGCACTGGAGAGACCCAGTACTTC. Its translation is CASSRSKRTGETQYF.

In its sample, this clonotype was seen a few times. This sequence joins TRBV5-1 and TRBJ2-2; possible D gene TRBD1, 5 bases. Germline-derived CDR1 and CDR2 are SGHRS and YFSETQ. This CDR3 spans 15 amino acids. Trimming took 0 bases from V and 2 from J, leaving 8 bases between them. The CDR3: CASSLGQINTGELFF. In nucleotides, the CDR3 is TGCGCCAGCAGCTTGGGACAGATTAACACCGGGGAGCTGTTTTTT.

The chain is built from TRBV28 and TRBJ2-4; TRBD1 matches 11 bases. V shed 6 bases, J shed 6 bases, and the junction held 4 bases outside the gene matches. This CDR3 has 14 residues. CDR1 is MDHEN and CDR2 is SYDVKM in the germline V gene. The CDR3 DNA reads TGTGCCAGCAGATCGGGACAGGGGGGAAACATTCAGTACTTC. It translates to CASRSGQGGNIQYF.

The chain employs TRBV6-1 and TRBJ2-1; D is ambiguous. This CDR3 is 15 amino acids long. V was shortened by 5 bases and J by 3 bases, with 14 bases between the two germline ends. Germline V lookup: CDR1 MNHNS, CDR2 SASEGT. The CDR3 sequence: CASSQILRVYNEQFF. CDR3 DNA: TGTGCCAGCAGTCAAATCCTTAGGGTCTACAATGAGCAGTTCTTC.

This chain uses TRBV15 with TRBJ1-2; 8 bases fit TRBD1. Losses at the gene ends were 1 base for V and 4 bases for J; bases not matched to a gene: 5. The CDR3 is 15 amino acids. The germline gives CDR1 LNHNV, CDR2 YYDKDF (reference sequence). The CDR3 DNA reads TGTGCCACCAGCAGAGCTTGGACAGGGCTCTATGGCTACACCTTC. This gives the protein CATSRAWTGLYGYTF.

This clonotype was seen a few times. The V and J genes are TRBV6-1 and TRBJ2-7, with 10 bases matching TRBD1. This CDR3 has 13 amino acids. V trimming: 6 bases; J trimming: 6 bases; junction bases outside the gene matches: 5. The germline CDR1 and CDR2 sequences are MNHNS and SASEGT. The chain's CDR3 is CASRPGQGGEQYV. In nucleotides, the CDR3 is TGTGCCAGCAGACCCGGACAGGGGGGCGAGCAGTACGTC.

V and J are TRBV4-1 and TRBJ2-1, with 8 bases matching TRBD1. The germline CDR1 and CDR2 sequences are MGHRA and YSYEKL. This CDR3 contains 14 residues. V was pared by 5 bases and J by 8 bases, with 8 bases of the junction left unmatched. This chain's CDR3 is CASSFRQGSDEQFF. CDR3 sequence (DNA): TGCGCCAGCAGCTTCCGACAGGGGTCCGATGAGCAGTTCTTC.